These 14 T cell receptor beta chains were all obtained from the same sample, sequenced in a study of CD8 T cells in ankylosing spondylitis. Whole-study results and caveats: Blood from ankylosing spondylitis patients appeared to carry a characteristic roughly eight-variant TCR beta motif.

Their specific antigens are unknown. TCRdb re-called the 5' RACE reads through MiXCR, storing one row per CDR3 protein. The sample includes some 800,000 distinct CDR3 sequences, about 12% seen only once; the top ten take 0.51%. The sequencing input was blood, either unsorted or a sorted T cell fraction (not recorded which). These receptors all come from a male donor with ankylosing spondylitis.

The chain employs TRBV20-1 and TRBJ2-7, with D maybe TRBD1 (8 bases). The V and J ends lost 6 bases and 2 bases respectively, with 23 bases between them. CDR1 is DFQATT, CDR2 SNEGSKA, per germline (reference sequence). The CDR3 has 16 residues. CDR3 bases: TGCAGTGCCGGGGGGTCAGGGGGCCGACGTCCCTACGAGCAGTACTTC. Protein: CSAGGSGGRRPYEQYF.

This clonotype was detected ten times or more. V and J are TRBV6-8 and TRBJ2-1; weak D call: TRBD2 (5 bases). There are 16 residues in the CDR3. V was trimmed by 5 bases and J by 10 bases, leaving 24 bases between them. Germline V gene sequence: CDR1 MNHGY, CDR2 SAAAGT. CDR3: CASSPRSSGWTSEQFF. The CDR3 DNA follows: TGTGCCAGCAGTCCCCGGAGCAGCGGTTGGACGAGCGAGCAGTTCTTC.

This clonotype was observed at least ten times. The rearrangement joins TRBV6-1 to TRBJ1-5; a possible D gene is TRBD1 (5 bases). Deletions cut 4 bases from V and 6 bases from J, with 10 bases between. Germline loops: CDR1 MNHNS, CDR2 SASEGT. This CDR3 contains 13 residues. The chain's CDR3 is CASSGTFAQPQHF. The CDR3 nucleotides are TGTGCCAGCAGTGGGACATTTGCTCAGCCCCAGCATTTT.

This clonotype has more than one count but fewer than ten. The chain has TRBV15 and TRBJ2-5; tentative D call: TRBD2 (6 bases). This CDR3 is built from 16 residues. Between the trimmed V and J ends, which lost 0 bases and 6 bases, there was a span of 17 bases. CDR1 LNHNV and CDR2 YYDKDF come from the germline V gene (reference sequence). The CDR3 coding sequence is TGTGCCACCAGCAGAGATAAGTCGTGGGGGGTGCAGACCCAGTACTTC. Its protein product is CATSRDKSWGVQTQYF.

This clonotype was found a few times. The chain links TRBV20-1 to TRBJ1-1; TRBD1 agrees at 7 bases. Unmatched junction bases numbered 9, after V lost 1 base and J lost 4 bases. The CDR3 has 15 amino acids. Germline loops: CDR1 DFQATT, CDR2 SNEGSKA (reference sequence). The chain's CDR3 is CSARVRGRRSTEAFF. CDR3 sequence (DNA): TGCAGTGCTAGAGTAAGGGGGCGGAGGAGCACTGAAGCTTTCTTT.

This clonotype was recorded a few times. This sequence joins TRBV5-1 and TRBJ1-2; D call uncertain. Trimming removed 0 bases from V and 8 bases from J, with 11 bases in between. Germline V gene sequence: CDR1 SGHRS, CDR2 YFSETQ. The CDR3 runs 13 residues. The chain's CDR3 is CASSLGVWSGYTF. The CDR3 DNA sequence: TGCGCCAGCAGCTTGGGGGTCTGGAGCGGCTACACCTTC.

In its sample, this clonotype was seen a few times. This chain joins TRBV11-2 and TRBJ1-1; 10 bases fit TRBD1. Trimming cost V 5 bases and J 0 bases; bases outside gene matches: 9. The germline V gene has CDR1 SGHAT and CDR2 FQNNGV. This CDR3 region has 17 residues. The CDR3 nucleotides are TGTGCCAGCAGCATCGGACCGGGACAGGGGATGAACACTGAAGCTTTCTTT. Translating it yields CASSIGPGQGMNTEAFF. The full variable domain, in which reference TRBV11-2 and TRBJ1-1 provide the parts outside the CDR3, is EAGVAQSPRYKIIEKRQSVAFWCNPISGHATLYWYQQILGQGPKLLIQFQNNGVVDDSQLPKDRFSAERLKGVDSTLKIQPAKLEDSAVYLCASSIGPGQGMNTEAFFGQGTRLTVV.

This clonotype came up a few times. The chain links TRBV6-2 or TRBV6-3 to TRBJ2-7, with D unclear. Trimming removed 3 bases from V and 3 bases from J, with 6 bases in between. The CDR3 spans 12 residues. Germline V gives CDR1 MNHEY, CDR2 SVGEGT. The CDR3 nucleotides are TGTGCCAGCAGTTATGCAGTCTACGAGCAGTACTTC. It codes for CASSYAVYEQYF.

The chain carries TRBV5-1 and TRBJ2-7; 8 nucleotides agree with TRBD1. V shed 6 bases, J shed 0 bases, and the junction held 5 bases outside the gene matches. CDR1 is SGHRS and CDR2 is YFSETQ in the germline V gene. The CDR3 is made up of 14 amino acids. CDR3 sequence (DNA): TGCGCCAGCAAAGGACAGGGATTCTCCTACGAGCAGTACTTC. Translating gives CASKGQGFSYEQYF. The complete variable domain, with remaining parts taken from reference TRBV5-1 and TRBJ2-7, reads KAGVTQTPRYLIKTRGQQVTLSCSPISGHRSVSWYQQTPGQGLQFLFEYFSETQRNKGNFPGRFSGRQFSNSRSEMNVSTLELGDSALYLCASKGQGFSYEQYFGPGTRLTVT.

This clonotype was detected only a few times. The CDR3 bases are TGCAGTGCACCAGGGAGTCGGGGTTCACCCCTCCACTTT. Its translation is CSAPGSRGSPLHF. This chain connects TRBV20-1 to TRBJ1-6, with TRBD1 as a possible D gene (5 bases). The CDR3 has 13 amino acids. Germline V lookup: CDR1 DFQATT, CDR2 SNEGSKA (reference sequence). The V end lost 6 bases, the J end lost 9 bases, and 15 bases lay between the germline ends.

This clonotype was found many times. The V and J genes are TRBV20-1 and TRBJ1-1; D is unclear. Per the germline V gene, CDR1 is DFQATT and CDR2 is SNEGSKA (reference sequence). This CDR3 has 13 amino acids. Trimming took off 6 bases at V and 0 bases at J, with 11 bases between the two ends. CDR3 bases: TGCAGTGCAATAGGACCGATGAACACTGAAGCTTTCTTT. Amino acid sequence: CSAIGPMNTEAFF.

The chain has TRBV20-1 and TRBJ1-6; D not resolved. The CDR3 has 13 amino acids. V lost 6 bases to trimming and J lost 4 bases, with 10 bases between them. Germline-derived CDR1 and CDR2 are DFQATT and SNEGSKA (reference sequence). In nucleotides, the CDR3 is TGCAGTGCCGTTGACACTTATAATTCACCCCTCCACTTT. It codes for CSAVDTYNSPLHF.

The chain is built from TRBV11-2 and TRBJ1-2; D gene unclear. V lost 2 bases and J lost 3, with 10 bases in between. Germline V CDR1 and CDR2: SGHAT, FQNNGV. The CDR3 is 14 amino acids. CDR3 sequence (DNA): TGTGCCAGCAGCTTATTATACGGCGACTATGGCTACACCTTC. Its protein is CASSLLYGDYGYTF.

This clonotype has at least ten counts. The CDR3 DNA sequence: TGTGCCATGGGCACAGGGGAATGGTTAGCTGAAGCTTTCTTT. This gives the protein CAMGTGEWLAEAFF. V and J are TRBV10-3 and TRBJ1-1, with TRBD1 matching 7 bases. This CDR3 is 14 amino acids long. Looked up from germline, CDR1 is ENHRY and CDR2 is SYGVKD. Trimming cost V 9 bases and J 6 bases; bases outside gene matches: 13.